These T cell receptor beta chains were read from a single sample in a study of beta chain features in type 1 diabetes. Libraries were prepared by immunoSEQ multiplex PCR; TCRdb keeps only in-frame clonotypes and omits some of them. The table has 810,000 or so clones, 17% seen once. The sequenced sample was naive CD4+ T cells from blood. The receptors originated from a woman younger than 35 in good health. The CDR3 runs from the conserved cysteine through the conserved F or W. The D gene is left open where the match is weak. Rows give clone size only sometimes, using once, few, many, or a class for an expanded clone.

v_gene	d_gene	j_gene	abundance	CDR3aa
TRBV7-2	-	TRBJ2-1	-	CASSFPPGLEQFF
TRBV5-1	TRBD1	TRBJ2-2	-	CASSSDRGLTGELFF
TRBV25-1	TRBD1	TRBJ2-3	few	CASSEWVSSGQGADTQYF
TRBV6-5	-	TRBJ1-5	-	CASRESLSNQPQHF
TRBV15	-	TRBJ2-3	-	CATSSPKERGRTDTQYF
TRBV5-1	-	TRBJ2-5	-	CASSFVGGQETQYF
TRBV7-2	TRBD2	TRBJ2-1	few	CASRKRESEQFF
TRBV7-2	-	TRBJ1-5	-	CASRPETGYDQPQHF
TRBV18	TRBD2	TRBJ2-7	-	CASSPSGGNEQYF
TRBV10-2	TRBD1	TRBJ2-5	few	CASSVRGRETQYF
TRBV6-5	-	TRBJ2-2	-	CASSYSPTGNTGELFF
TRBV2	TRBD2	TRBJ2-5	-	CASSAGGAGETQYF
TRBV7-9	TRBD1	TRBJ1-2	-	CASSSTLRGNYGYTF
TRBV7-9	-	TRBJ2-5	few	CASSLGPVETQYF
TRBV11-1	TRBD2	TRBJ2-7	-	CASSPRTSGTGEQYF
TRBV5-1	-	TRBJ2-7	-	CASTLMGEQYF
TRBV29-1	-	TRBJ2-4	few	CSGTGEQYF
TRBV7-9	-	TRBJ2-1	few	CASSTLGTSSNEQFF
TRBV7-2	-	TRBJ2-4	-	CASSPQGLAKNIQYF
TRBV2	TRBD1	TRBJ2-1	-	CASNQAGTGEFF
TRBV7-2	-	TRBJ2-7	few	CASRWEAGRTYEQYF
TRBV6-5	TRBD1	TRBJ2-7	few	CASSYSLGTAAYEQYF
TRBV25-1	TRBD2	TRBJ2-3	-	CASSEKSTSGTDTQYF
TRBV5-1	-	TRBJ2-5	-	CASSVAGANQETQYF
TRBV7-2	-	TRBJ2-5	-	CASSLGGLETQYF
TRBV5-1	-	TRBJ2-3	-	CASSARTDSDTQYF
TRBV29-1	-	TRBJ2-3	-	CSAGAILTDTQYF
TRBV2	-	TRBJ2-1	-	CASSELWGGTTEQFF
TRBV14	-	TRBJ1-1	-	CASSQGAGRAFF
TRBV27	TRBD1	TRBJ1-2	-	CASRLHRGDYGYTF
TRBV9	-	TRBJ2-5	-	CASSVARGGEETQYF
TRBV15	TRBD2	TRBJ2-7	few	CATSGWTSGRNYEQYF
TRBV7-9	-	TRBJ2-4	few	CASSLASTPGLAKNIQYF
TRBV11-2	TRBD2	TRBJ2-1	-	CASSSGLAGAGDDEQFF
TRBV5-1	TRBD2	TRBJ2-1	-	CASCELAGESEQFF
TRBV7-9	-	TRBJ1-1	few	CASRFTQNTEAFF
TRBV13	-	TRBJ2-4	-	CASSTPAEWDPSNIQYF
TRBV28	-	TRBJ1-1	few	CASSTYSTLNTEAFF
TRBV6-1	-	TRBJ2-2	-	CASSHMLNTGELFF
TRBV7-2	-	TRBJ2-3	-	CASARDGTDTQYF
TRBV10-3	-	TRBJ2-7	few	CAISSGITSHEQYF
TRBV11-2	-	TRBJ1-6	-	CASTRRGVSPLHF
TRBV9	TRBD2	TRBJ2-5	-	CASSVLAGVQETQYF
TRBV29-1	-	-	few	CSVEGLGHEQYF
TRBV7-8	-	TRBJ1-2	-	CASSSFRGSNYGYTF